The 21 T cell receptor beta chains below were found in one sample sequenced in a study of blood T cell repertoires in COVID-19. This table comes from immunoSEQ multiplex PCR, and its TCRdb copy is limited to in-frame clones, with some not included. This table holds 250,000 to 300,000 clones, roughly 85% found once. The sample was peripheral blood. Receptor source: a man in his forties or fifties with active or convalescent COVID-19.

This chain links TRBV10-3 with TRBJ2-2; D may be TRBD1 (5 bases). The CDR3 length is 14 residues. Trimming cost V 7 bases and J 3 bases, with 12 bases left between them. Per the germline V gene, CDR1 is ENHRY and CDR2 is SYGVKD. Here the CDR3 reads CAIKGVRDTGELFF. CDR3 bases: TGTGCCATCAAAGGGGTTAGGGACACCGGGGAGCTGTTTTTT.

This clone appeared once. The chain is built from TRBV19 and TRBJ2-1; perhaps TRBD1 as D (6 bases). V was cut by 3 bases and J by 6 bases, with 15 bases left in between. The germline CDR1 and CDR2 sequences are LNHDA and SQIVND (reference sequence). The CDR3 covers 15 residues. Here the CDR3 DNA reads TGTGCCAGTAGTATGTTGCGCAGGGGAAGCAATGAGCAGTTCTTC. Encoded protein: CASSMLRRGSNEQFF.

V usage is TRBV4-2 and J usage is TRBJ2-1; 8 bases agree with TRBD1. Germline trimming cut 0 bases from V and 9 bases from J; bases unmatched to any gene: 10. CDR1 is LGHNA, CDR2 YNFKEQ, per germline. The CDR3 is 16 amino acids. For the CDR3, the DNA is TGTGCCAGCAGCCAAGATCGAGGCAGGGGGCCGGTTGAGCAGTTCTTC. Protein sequence: CASSQDRGRGPVEQFF.

The chain links TRBV7-6 to TRBJ2-3; D not resolved. The V gene lost 1 base and the J gene lost 0 bases, with 8 bases spanning the gap. Germline V gives CDR1 SGHVS, CDR2 FNYEAQ. The CDR3 is made up of 15 amino acids. CDR3 residues: CASSLDYGSTDTQYF. The DNA of the CDR3 is TGTGCCAGCAGCTTAGATTATGGCAGCACAGATACGCAGTATTTT.

The gene calls are TRBV19 and TRBJ1-4; 10 nucleotides align to TRBD1. The germline V gene encodes CDR1 LNHDA and CDR2 SQIVND (reference sequence). CDR3 length: 16 amino acids. V was pared by 4 bases and J by 8 bases, with 10 bases of the junction left unmatched. CDR3 coding DNA: TGTGCCAGTAGTACGAGGACCGGACAGGGGGGAGAAAAACTGTTTTTT. Amino acid sequence: CASSTRTGQGGEKLFF. The variable domain in full, with the rest retrieved from reference TRBV19 and TRBJ1-4, is DGGITQSPKYLFRKEGQNVTLSCEQNLNHDAMYWYRQDPGQGLRLIYYSQIVNDFQKGDIAEGYSVSREKKESFPLTVTSAQKNPTAFYLCASSTRTGQGGEKLFFGSGTQLSVL.

J is TRBJ2-1 and V is TRBV11-2, with D unresolved. Germline-derived CDR1 and CDR2 are SGHAT and FQNNGV. This CDR3 comprises 13 residues. Trimming left V 0 bases short and J 12 bases short, with 12 bases between. The CDR3 nucleotides read TGTGCCAGCAGCTTAGACCCCCTGCTCGGGCAGTTCTTC. Its translation is CASSLDPLLGQFF. Supplemented by reference TRBV11-2 and TRBJ2-1, the full variable domain reads EAGVAQSPRYKIIEKRQSVAFWCNPISGHATLYWYQQILGQGPKLLIQFQNNGVVDDSQLPKDRFSAERLKGVDSTLKIQPAKLEDSAVYLCASSLDPLLGQFFGPGTRLTVL.

The V gene is TRBV6-5, the J gene TRBJ2-1, with a tentative D call TRBD2 (5 bases). The germline gives CDR1 MNHEY, CDR2 SVGAGI. V was clipped by 11 bases and J by 12 bases, with 14 bases between them. The CDR3 is 10 residues long. The CDR3 DNA reads TGTGCCGTTCCGGGGATGCGGCAGTTCTTC. Residues: CAVPGMRQFF.

The V gene is TRBV19, the J gene TRBJ1-5; the D is unclear. CDR3 length equals 14 residues. With 3 bases removed from V and 4 bases from J, the gap between germline ends came to 10 bases. The germline V gene has CDR1 LNHDA and CDR2 SQIVND (reference sequence). CDR3 residues: CASSMGGPNQPQHF. Here the CDR3 DNA reads TGTGCCAGTAGTATGGGAGGGCCAAATCAGCCCCAGCATTTT.

The chain uses TRBV4-2 and TRBJ2-1; 7 bases agree with TRBD2. Trimming took 4 bases from V and 0 from J; bases not matched to a gene: 6. The CDR3 contains 16 residues. In germline, CDR1 is LGHNA, CDR2 YNFKEQ. In nucleotides, the CDR3 is TGTGCCAGCAGCCCGAGCGGGGAGAGCTCCTACAATGAGCAGTTCTTC. This codes for CASSPSGESSYNEQFF.

This chain links TRBV2 with TRBJ2-7, with 9 bases matching TRBD2. Germline lookup yields CDR1 SNHLY and CDR2 FYNNEI. This CDR3 spans 15 amino acids. The junction had 9 bases not matched to a gene; V was cut back by 4 bases and J by 5 bases. The CDR3 DNA follows: TGTGCCAGCAGTGGGGGTGCGGGAGGGCCGAACGAGCAGTACTTC. Translating gives CASSGGAGGPNEQYF.

The chain has TRBV7-8 and TRBJ1-2, with 7 bases lining up with TRBD1. From germline, CDR1 is SGHVS and CDR2 FQNEAQ. CDR3 length equals 13 residues. After removal of 2 bases from V and 8 bases from J, the junction contained 5 bases not matched to a gene. The CDR3: CASSLLGGDGYTF. In DNA form, the CDR3 reads TGTGCCAGCAGCTTACTAGGGGGCGACGGCTACACCTTC.

The chain joins TRBV7-8 to TRBJ1-1; D is uncertain. CDR3 length: 19 amino acids. Germline-derived CDR1 and CDR2 are SGHVS and FQNEAQ. Trimming cost V 1 base and J 4 bases, with 25 bases left between them. CDR3 nucleotides: TGTGCCAGCAGCTTAGTGGTCGGGATAAAGAGCAAAAAGGGCACTGAAGCTTTCTTT. Translating gives CASSLVVGIKSKKGTEAFF.

The chain employs TRBV6-5 and TRBJ1-5; D not resolved. This CDR3 comprises 15 residues. V lost 6 bases and J 9 bases, leaving 21 bases between the germline ends. The germline V gene encodes CDR1 MNHEY and CDR2 SVGAGI. The CDR3 region is CASSPDFSLFRPQHF. In DNA form, the CDR3 reads TGTGCCAGCAGCCCGGACTTCAGTCTTTTTCGGCCCCAGCATTTT.

This chain links TRBV7-9 with TRBJ2-7; D is ambiguous. Trimming pared 2 bases from V and 5 bases from J, leaving 4 bases between. CDR1 is SEHNR and CDR2 is FQNEAQ in the germline V gene (reference sequence). The length of the CDR3 is 11 residues. CDR3 sequence (DNA): TGTGCCAGCAGCTTAAGCGACGAGCAGTACTTC. This gives the protein CASSLSDEQYF.

V usage is TRBV19 and J usage is TRBJ2-1, with TRBD2 as a possible D gene (6 bases). V was clipped by 5 bases and J by 4 bases, with 12 bases between them. Germline CDR1 is LNHDA and CDR2 is SQIVND (reference sequence). This CDR3 is 14 amino acids long. CDR3 sequence (DNA): TGTGCCAGTAGTGTAATAGCGGCATACAATGAGCAGTTCTTC. Encoded protein: CASSVIAAYNEQFF.

This clone was seen a handful of times. The J gene is TRBJ1-5, the V gene TRBV4-1; the D gene is possibly TRBD1 (6 bases). V shed 2 bases and J shed 4 bases, with 12 bases lying between them. CDR3 length equals 15 residues. Germline values: CDR1 MGHRA, CDR2 YSYEKL. The DNA for the CDR3 is TGCGCCAGCAGCCAAAGGACAGAGGAGAATCAGCCCCAGCATTTT. It codes for CASSQRTEENQPQHF.

A few counts support this clone. The genes are TRBV28 and TRBJ1-4; D is unresolved. Germline V gene lookup returns CDR1 MDHEN and CDR2 SYDVKM. The CDR3 length is 15 residues. Deletions cut 5 bases from V and 2 bases from J, with 12 bases between. For the CDR3, the DNA is TGTGCCAGCAGTGCGGTGGGTGAGACTAATGAAAAACTGTTTTTT. Translated, it gives CASSAVGETNEKLFF.

The chain combines TRBV9 with TRBJ2-7, with TRBD2 matching 10 bases. Looked up from germline, CDR1 is SGDLS and CDR2 is YYNGEE. Trimming removed 0 bases from V and 4 bases from J; junction bases left unmatched: 1. This CDR3 has 14 amino acids. The CDR3 DNA is TGTGCCAGCAGCGTAGATAGCGGGAGGTACGAGCAGTACTTC. It encodes CASSVDSGRYEQYF.

The chain links TRBV5-1 to TRBJ1-2; 10 nucleotides line up with TRBD1. Looked up from germline, CDR1 is SGHRS and CDR2 is YFSETQ. The trim removed 0 bases at V and 7 bases at J, leaving 6 bases unmatched. The CDR3 totals 15 residues. This CDR3 reads CASSLGQGAIIGYTF. For the CDR3, the DNA is TGCGCCAGCAGCTTGGGACAGGGGGCGATCATTGGCTACACCTTC.

The V and J genes are TRBV18 and TRBJ2-7, with 9 bases lining up with TRBD1. J lost 1 base, V lost 5 bases, and 6 bases had no gene match. This CDR3 is 15 amino acids long. Germline V gives CDR1 KGHSH, CDR2 LQKENI. The CDR3 DNA reads TGTGCCAGCTCAGTAACAGGGGGCGTTTCCTACGAGCAGTACTTC. Translated, it gives CASSVTGGVSYEQYF.

The chain joins TRBV29-1 to TRBJ2-7; 11 positions match TRBD1. Germline values: CDR1 SQVTM, CDR2 ANQGSEA. The ends lost 7 bases at V and 2 bases at J; junction bases unmatched: 4. The CDR3 runs 13 residues. The CDR3: CSARTGGTYEQYF. The CDR3 DNA reads as TGCAGCGCAAGGACAGGGGGCACCTACGAGCAGTACTTC.